This T cell receptor (beta chain) was recorded in a study of cytomegalovirus exposure and HLA in healthy donors. About this clone itself: The antigen is unknown.

The assay was immunoSEQ multiplex PCR, and TCRdb's table has in-frame clones only and misses some. The repertoire includes roughly 250,000 clones, about 87% of them detected once, and less than 3% sits in the top ten. Regarding the study as a whole: The tendency of first-cohort TCR clusters to co-occur in the 120 or so validation repertoires emerged from a later analysis. Specific recognition of CMV antigens was confirmed in vitro for a few chains (all CMV-associated).

CDR1 and CDR2 from the germline V gene are SGHRS and YFSETQ. The CDR3 contains 14 residues. Trimming removed 4 bases at V and 5 bases at J, with 10 bases between. The sequence was collected from a man aged 18 to 30 in good health and CMV-seronegative. The chain joins TRBV5-1 to TRBJ1-6, with TRBD1 as a possible D gene (5 bases). Sequencing was done on a sample of PBMCs. As DNA, the CDR3 is TGCGCCAGCAGCGTCCGGGGGGATAATTCACCCCTCCACTTT. It translates to CASSVRGDNSPLHF.